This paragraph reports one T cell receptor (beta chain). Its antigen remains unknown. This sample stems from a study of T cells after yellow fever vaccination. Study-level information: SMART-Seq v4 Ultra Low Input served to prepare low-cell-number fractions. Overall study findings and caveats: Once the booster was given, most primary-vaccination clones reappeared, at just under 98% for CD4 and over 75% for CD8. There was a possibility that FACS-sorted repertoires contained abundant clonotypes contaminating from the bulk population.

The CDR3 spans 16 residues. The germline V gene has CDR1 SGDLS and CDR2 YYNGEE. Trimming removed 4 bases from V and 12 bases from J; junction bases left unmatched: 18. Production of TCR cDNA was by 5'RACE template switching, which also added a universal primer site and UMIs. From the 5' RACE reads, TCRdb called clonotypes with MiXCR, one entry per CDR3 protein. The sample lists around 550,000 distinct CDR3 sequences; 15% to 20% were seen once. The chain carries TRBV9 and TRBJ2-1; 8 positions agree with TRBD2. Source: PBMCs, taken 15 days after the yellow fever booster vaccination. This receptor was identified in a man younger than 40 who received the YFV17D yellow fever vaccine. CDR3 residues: CASSSPGLGVDGGQFF. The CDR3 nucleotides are TGTGCCAGCAGCTCTCCGGGACTAGGGGTTGACGGAGGGCAGTTCTTC.